Listed below are T cell receptor beta chains from one sample, sequenced in a study of blood T cell repertoires in COVID-19. Repertoires were generated with immunoSEQ multiplex PCR, while TCRdb's copy carries only in-frame clones and drops some. The sample yields about 100,000 clones, under 95% seen once. Sequenced: peripheral blood. These receptors came from a woman aged 25 to 39 with acute or convalescent COVID-19. Both conserved end residues are part of each CDR3. The D gene is left open where the match is weak. Clone size is stated in some rows and not others, as once, few, many or a class when expanded.

CDR3: CASSQDWKVGCTF; DNA: TGCGCCAGCAGCCAAGATTGGAAGGTGGGCTGCACCTTC; size: .; D: .; V: TRBV4-1; J: TRBJ1-2
CDR3: CASSHLDRGEAFF; DNA: TGCGCCAGCAGCCATTTGGACAGGGGTGAAGCTTTCTTT; size: .; D: TRBD1; V: TRBV4-3; J: TRBJ1-1
CDR3: CASNLAGSYEQYF; DNA: TGTGCCAGCAACCTTGCAGGGTCCTACGAGCAGTACTTC; size: .; D: .; V: TRBV14; J: TRBJ2-7
CDR3: CASSQDWPDSNQPQHF; DNA: TGTGCCAGCAGCCAAGATTGGCCAGATAGCAATCAGCCCCAGCATTTT; size: .; D: .; V: TRBV4-2; J: TRBJ1-5
CDR3: CASSSGQGRSEAFF; DNA: TGCGCCAGCAGCTCTGGACAGGGAAGGAGTGAAGCTTTCTTT; size: .; D: TRBD1; V: TRBV5-1; J: TRBJ1-1
CDR3: CASSQATSENQPQHF; DNA: TGCGCCAGCAGCCAAGCCACAAGTGAAAATCAGCCCCAGCATTTT; size: once; D: .; V: TRBV4-1; J: TRBJ1-5
CDR3: CASSLGGGEQYF; DNA: TGTGCCAGCAGTTTAGGGGGGGGCGAGCAGTACTTC; size: .; D: TRBD2; V: TRBV27; J: TRBJ2-7
CDR3: CASSPIGGHEQYF; DNA: TGTGCCAGCAGCCCAATAGGAGGACACGAGCAGTACTTC; size: .; D: .; V: TRBV28; J: TRBJ2-7
CDR3: CASSITGQGFVQPQHF; DNA: TGTGCCAGTAGTATAACCGGACAGGGGTTTGTTCAGCCCCAGCATTTT; size: .; D: TRBD1; V: TRBV19; J: TRBJ1-5
CDR3: CASSLFRNSPLHF; DNA: TGTGCCAGCAGTTTATTTCGGAATTCACCCCTCCACTTT; size: .; D: .; V: TRBV28; J: TRBJ1-6
CDR3: CASSQVGLQSKNTEAFF; DNA: TGTGCCAGCAGCCAAGTGGGGCTCCAAAGTAAGAACACTGAAGCTTTCTTT; size: .; D: .; V: TRBV3-1/TRBV3-2; J: TRBJ1-1
CDR3: CASSPAGGLYEQYF; DNA: TGTGCCAGCAGCCCAGCGGGGGGCCTCTACGAGCAGTACTTC; size: .; D: TRBD2; V: TRBV7-2; J: TRBJ2-7
CDR3: CASSKARQNTGELFF; DNA: TGTGCCAGCTCAAAGGCCAGGCAAAACACCGGGGAGCTGTTTTTT; size: .; D: .; V: TRBV3-1/TRBV3-2; J: TRBJ2-2
CDR3: CASSYSTGEKSYEQYF; DNA: TGTGCCAGCAGTTACTCGACGGGGGAAAAGTCCTACGAGCAGTACTTC; size: .; D: .; V: TRBV6-6; J: TRBJ2-7
CDR3: CASSPRADGYTF; DNA: TGTGCCAGCTCACCGCGGGCGGATGGCTACACCTTC; size: .; D: .; V: TRBV18; J: TRBJ1-2
CDR3: CASSQATGSNQPQHF; DNA: TGCGCCAGCAGCCAAGCTACAGGTAGCAATCAGCCCCAGCATTTT; size: .; D: .; V: TRBV4-3; J: TRBJ1-5